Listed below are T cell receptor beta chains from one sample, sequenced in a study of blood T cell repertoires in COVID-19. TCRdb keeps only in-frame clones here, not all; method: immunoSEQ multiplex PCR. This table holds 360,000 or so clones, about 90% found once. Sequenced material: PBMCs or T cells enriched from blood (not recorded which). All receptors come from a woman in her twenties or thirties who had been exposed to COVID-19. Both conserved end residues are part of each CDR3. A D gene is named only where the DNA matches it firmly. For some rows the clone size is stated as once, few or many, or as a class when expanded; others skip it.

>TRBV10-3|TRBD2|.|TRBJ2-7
TGTGCCATCAGGGCGAGCGGGAGCTCCTACGAGCAGTACTTC
CAIRASGSSYEQYF
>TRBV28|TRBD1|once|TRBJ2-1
TGTGCCAGCAGGGATGGGCTCAACAGGGGCTATGAGCAGTTCTTC
CASRDGLNRGYEQFF
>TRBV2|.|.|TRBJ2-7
TGTGCCAGCAGGGAGCCGGGGATCGAGCAGTACTTC
CASREPGIEQYF
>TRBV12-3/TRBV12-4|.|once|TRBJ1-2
TGTGCCAGCACCTTTAGGGGGAACTATGGCTACACCTTC
CASTFRGNYGYTF
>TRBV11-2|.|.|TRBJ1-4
TGTGCCAGCAGCCCCGGATCGGGTGAAAAACTGTTTTTT
CASSPGSGEKLFF
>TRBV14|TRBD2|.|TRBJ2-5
TGTGCCAGCAGCCAAACCTCAGCGGGAGCAGAGACCCAGTACTTC
CASSQTSAGAETQYF
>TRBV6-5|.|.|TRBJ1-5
TGTGCCAGCGAACGGGGGGTCGGCAATCAGCCCCAGCATTTT
CASERGVGNQPQHF
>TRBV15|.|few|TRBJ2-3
TGTGCCACCAGCTCGGGGTTCCTTCCTAGCACAGATACGCAGTATTTT
CATSSGFLPSTDTQYF
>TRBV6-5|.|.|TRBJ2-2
TGTGCCAGCAGTTATCGGACCGGGGAGCTGTTTTTT
CASSYRTGELFF
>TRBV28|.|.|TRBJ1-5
TGTGCCACCTCTGTCCCCGGCGGGCCCCAGCATTTT
CATSVPGGPQHF
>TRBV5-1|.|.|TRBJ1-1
TGCGCCAGCAGCTTCCGTGGCCAACAGGGTTTCGGGAACACTGAAGCTTTCTTT
CASSFRGQQGFGNTEAFF
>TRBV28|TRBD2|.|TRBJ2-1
TGTGCCAGCAGTATCGGACTAGACCCCCCGAAAACATACAATGAGCAGTTCTTC
CASSIGLDPPKTYNEQFF
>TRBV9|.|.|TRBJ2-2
TGTGCCAGCAGCAAAGAGGGCAGGGGAACCGGGGAGCTGTTTTTT
CASSKEGRGTGELFF
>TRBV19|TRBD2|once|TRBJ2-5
TGTGCCAGTAGTATATGGCTAGCGGGGGGGGAGACCCAGTACTTC
CASSIWLAGGETQYF
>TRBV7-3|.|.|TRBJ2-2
TGTGCCAGCAGCGCAAGGTCAGGGGAGACCGGGGAGCTGTTTTTT
CASSARSGETGELFF
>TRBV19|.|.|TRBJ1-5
TGTGCCAGTAGTATGAGGCAGGGGAATCAGCCCCAGCATTTT
CASSMRQGNQPQHF
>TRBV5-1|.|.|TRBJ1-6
TGCGCCAGCAGCTTGGATACAGGGCCTAATTCACCCCTCCACTTT
CASSLDTGPNSPLHF
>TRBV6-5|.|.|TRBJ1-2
TGTGCCAGCAAGGGCGGGGCTAACTATGGCTACACCTTC
CASKGGANYGYTF
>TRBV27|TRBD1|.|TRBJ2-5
TGTGCCAGCAGTTTAAACAGGGGAGAAGAGACCCAGTACTTC
CASSLNRGEETQYF
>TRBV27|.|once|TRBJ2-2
TGTGCCAGCAGTCCCGGAACTCGACAGAGCCCTTATACCGGGGAGCTGTTTTTT
CASSPGTRQSPYTGELFF
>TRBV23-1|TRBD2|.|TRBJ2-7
TGCGCCAGCAGTCAAGGACTAGCGGGAGAGTATTGGGAGCAGTACTTC
CASSQGLAGEYWEQYF
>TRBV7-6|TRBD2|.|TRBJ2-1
TGTGCCAGCAGGCTAGCGGGGTACAATGAGCAGTTCTTC
CASRLAGYNEQFF